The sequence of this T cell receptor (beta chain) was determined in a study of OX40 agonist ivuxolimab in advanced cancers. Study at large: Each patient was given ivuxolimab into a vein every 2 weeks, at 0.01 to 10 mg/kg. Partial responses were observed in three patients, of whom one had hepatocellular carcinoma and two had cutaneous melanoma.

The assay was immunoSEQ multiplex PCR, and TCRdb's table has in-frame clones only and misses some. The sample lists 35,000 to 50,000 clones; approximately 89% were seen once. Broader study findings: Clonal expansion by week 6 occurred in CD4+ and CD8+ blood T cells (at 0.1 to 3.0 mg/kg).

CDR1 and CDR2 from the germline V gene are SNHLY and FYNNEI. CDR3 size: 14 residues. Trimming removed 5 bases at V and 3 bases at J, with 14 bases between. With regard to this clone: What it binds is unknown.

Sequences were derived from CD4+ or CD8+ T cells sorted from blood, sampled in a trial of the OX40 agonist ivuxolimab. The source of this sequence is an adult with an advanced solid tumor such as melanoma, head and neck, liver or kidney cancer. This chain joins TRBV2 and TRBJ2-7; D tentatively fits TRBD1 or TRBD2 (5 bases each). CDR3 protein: CASSLGPANYEQYF. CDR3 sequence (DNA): TGTGCCAGCAGTCTGGGACCCGCCAACTACGAGCAGTACTTC.